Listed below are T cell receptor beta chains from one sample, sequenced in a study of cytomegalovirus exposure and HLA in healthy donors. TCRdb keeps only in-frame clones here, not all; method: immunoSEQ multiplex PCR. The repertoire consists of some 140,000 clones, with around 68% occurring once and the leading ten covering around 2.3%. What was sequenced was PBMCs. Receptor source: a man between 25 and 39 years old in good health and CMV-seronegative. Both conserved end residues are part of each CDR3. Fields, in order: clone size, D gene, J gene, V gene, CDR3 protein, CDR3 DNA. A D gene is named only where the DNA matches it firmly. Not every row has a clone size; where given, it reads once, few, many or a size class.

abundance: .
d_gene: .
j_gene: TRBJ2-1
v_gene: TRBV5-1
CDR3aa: CASSLSRRIEQFF
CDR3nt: TGCGCCAGCAGCTTGTCACGGCGGATAGAGCAGTTCTTC

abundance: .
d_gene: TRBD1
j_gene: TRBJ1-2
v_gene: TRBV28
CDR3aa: CASSWTGNGYTF
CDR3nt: TGTGCCAGCAGTTGGACAGGGAATGGCTACACCTTC

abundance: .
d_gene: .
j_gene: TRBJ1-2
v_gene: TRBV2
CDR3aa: CASSDMQSEATNYGYTF
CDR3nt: TGTGCCAGCAGTGACATGCAGTCGGAGGCGACCAACTATGGCTACACCTTC

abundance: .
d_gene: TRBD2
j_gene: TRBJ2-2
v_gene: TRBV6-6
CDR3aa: CVSGDYKNTGELFF
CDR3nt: TGTGTCAGCGGGGACTACAAGAACACCGGGGAGCTGTTTTTT

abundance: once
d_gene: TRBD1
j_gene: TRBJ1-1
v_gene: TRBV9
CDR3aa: CASSPSGGEWTEAFF
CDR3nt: TGTGCCAGCAGCCCGTCAGGGGGCGAGTGGACTGAAGCTTTCTTT

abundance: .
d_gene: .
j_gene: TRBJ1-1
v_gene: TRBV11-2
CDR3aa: CASSLGSQGTAFF
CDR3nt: TGTGCCAGCAGCTTAGGCAGCCAGGGCACAGCTTTCTTT

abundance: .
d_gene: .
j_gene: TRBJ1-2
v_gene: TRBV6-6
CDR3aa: CASSLAARDYGYTF
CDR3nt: TGTGCCAGCAGTTTGGCCGCGCGGGACTATGGCTACACCTTC

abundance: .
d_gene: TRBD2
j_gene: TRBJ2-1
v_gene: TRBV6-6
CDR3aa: CASVAGGSYNEQFF
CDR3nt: TGTGCCAGCGTGGCGGGGGGTTCCTACAATGAGCAGTTCTTC

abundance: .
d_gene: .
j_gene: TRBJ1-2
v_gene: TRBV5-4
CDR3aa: CASSLSGGRSYGYTF
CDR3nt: TGTGCCAGCAGCTTGTCGGGGGGGCGTAGCTATGGCTACACCTTC

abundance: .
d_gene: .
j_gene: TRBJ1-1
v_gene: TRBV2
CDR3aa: CASSLGQNTEAFF
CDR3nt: TGTGCCAGCAGCCTCGGACAGAACACTGAAGCTTTCTTT

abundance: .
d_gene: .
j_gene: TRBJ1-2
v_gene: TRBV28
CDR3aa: CASPYKYGYTF
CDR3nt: TGTGCCAGCCCTTACAAATATGGCTACACCTTC

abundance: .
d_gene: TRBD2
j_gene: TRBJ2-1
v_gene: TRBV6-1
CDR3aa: CASSELSSGVYNEQFF
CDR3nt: TGTGCCAGCAGTGAATTATCTAGCGGGGTCTACAATGAGCAGTTCTTC

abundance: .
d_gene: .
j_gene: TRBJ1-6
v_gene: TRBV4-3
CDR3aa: CASSQDREKRYNSPLHF
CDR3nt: TGCGCCAGCAGCCAAGATCGGGAGAAAAGGTATAATTCACCCCTCCACTTT

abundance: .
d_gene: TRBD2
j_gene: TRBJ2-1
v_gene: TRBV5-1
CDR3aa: CASTIQAGSSYNEQFF
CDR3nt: TGCGCCAGCACAATTCAAGCGGGGAGCTCCTACAATGAGCAGTTCTTC

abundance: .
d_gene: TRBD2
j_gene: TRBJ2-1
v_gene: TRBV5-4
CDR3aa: CASSLASGVNEQFF
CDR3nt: TGTGCCAGCAGCTTGGCAAGCGGGGTAAATGAGCAGTTCTTC

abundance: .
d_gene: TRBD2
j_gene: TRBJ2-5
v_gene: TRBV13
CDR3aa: CASSHSGGGETQYF
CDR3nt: TGTGCCAGCAGCCATAGCGGGGGCGGAGAGACCCAGTACTTC

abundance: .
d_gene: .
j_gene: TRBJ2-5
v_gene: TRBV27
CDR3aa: CASSPLGQETQYF
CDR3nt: TGTGCCAGCAGTCCCCTAGGACAAGAGACCCAGTACTTC

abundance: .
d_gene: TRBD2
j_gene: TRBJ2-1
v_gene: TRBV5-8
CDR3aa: CASSLAPSGGPSWDEQFF
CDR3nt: TGTGCCAGCAGCTTGGCCCCCAGCGGGGGGCCTTCCTGGGATGAGCAGTTCTTC

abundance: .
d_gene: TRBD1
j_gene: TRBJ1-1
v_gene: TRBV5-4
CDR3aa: CASSLDRGYEAFF
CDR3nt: TGTGCCAGCAGCTTGGACAGGGGGTATGAAGCTTTCTTT

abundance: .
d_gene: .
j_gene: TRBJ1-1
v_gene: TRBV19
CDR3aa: CASSISGKGTEAFF
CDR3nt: TGTGCCAGTAGTATATCAGGGAAGGGCACTGAAGCTTTCTTT

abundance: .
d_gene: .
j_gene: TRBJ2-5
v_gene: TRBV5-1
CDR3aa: CASSLLTSQETQYF
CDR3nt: TGCGCCAGCAGCTTGCTGACTTCACAAGAGACCCAGTACTTC

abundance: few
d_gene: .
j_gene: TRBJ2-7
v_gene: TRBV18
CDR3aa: CASSSTTYEQYF
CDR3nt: TGTGCCAGCTCCAGTACCACCTACGAGCAGTACTTC

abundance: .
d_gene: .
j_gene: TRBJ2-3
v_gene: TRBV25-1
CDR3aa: CASSPWSSADTQYF
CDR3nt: TGTGCCAGCTCCCCATGGAGTTCCGCAGATACGCAGTATTTT

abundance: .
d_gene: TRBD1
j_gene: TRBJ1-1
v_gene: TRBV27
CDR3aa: CASSPTTGGTEAFF
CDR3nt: TGTGCCAGCAGTCCCACGACAGGGGGCACTGAAGCTTTCTTT

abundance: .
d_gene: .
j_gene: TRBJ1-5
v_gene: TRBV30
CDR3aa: CAWRGKGELNQPQHF
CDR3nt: TGTGCCTGGCGGGGGAAAGGGGAGCTCAACCAGCCCCAGCATTTT

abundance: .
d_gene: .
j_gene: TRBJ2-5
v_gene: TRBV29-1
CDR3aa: CSVWAEETQYF
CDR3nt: TGCAGCGTTTGGGCAGAAGAGACCCAGTACTTC